One sample yielded the 30 T cell receptor beta chains listed below, sequenced in a study of OX40 agonist ivuxolimab in advanced cancers. The method was immunoSEQ multiplex PCR; TCRdb's version includes in-frame clones alone and lacks a portion of them. This table has 65,000 to 80,000 clones, approximately 90% appearing once. Sequenced here: CD4+ or CD8+ T cells sorted from blood, sampled in a trial of the OX40 agonist ivuxolimab. These receptors were collected from an adult with an advanced solid tumor such as melanoma, head and neck, liver or kidney cancer.

The CDR3: CASSFSPSSYNEQFF. CDR3 in DNA: TGTGCCAGCAGCTTTAGCCCGAGCTCCTACAATGAGCAGTTCTTC. The rearrangement links TRBV11-2 to TRBJ2-1; D ambiguous. Trimming removed 3 bases at V and 0 bases at J, with 9 bases between. This CDR3 is 15 amino acids long. Germline V lookup: CDR1 SGHAT, CDR2 FQNNGV.

CDR3 bases: TGTGCCAGCAGCCGAGGGACTAGCGAGTACGAGCAGTACTTC. This encodes CASSRGTSEYEQYF. V and J are TRBV4-2 and TRBJ2-7, with 10 bases that match TRBD2. The CDR3 contains 14 residues. Trimming at V came to 4 bases and at J to 4 bases, leaving 4 bases not matched to a gene. In germline, CDR1 is LGHNA, CDR2 YNFKEQ.

The V call is TRBV19, the J call TRBJ2-7, with unresolved D. Germline loops: CDR1 LNHDA, CDR2 SQIVND (reference sequence). Trimming shortened V by 5 bases and J by 0 bases, and 11 bases separated the two germline ends. The CDR3 is made up of 14 amino acids. CDR3 sequence reads: CASSQGPNSYEQYF. The CDR3 nucleotides are TGTGCCAGTAGTCAAGGACCCAACTCCTACGAGCAGTACTTC. Drawing the rest from reference TRBV19 and TRBJ2-7, the complete variable domain is DGGITQSPKYLFRKEGQNVTLSCEQNLNHDAMYWYRQDPGQGLRLIYYSQIVNDFQKGDIAEGYSVSREKKESFPLTVTSAQKNPTAFYLCASSQGPNSYEQYFGPGTRLTVT.

The chain is built from TRBV5-1 and TRBJ1-1; D gene ambiguous. The germline V gene encodes CDR1 SGHRS and CDR2 YFSETQ. Trimming removed 2 bases from V and 3 bases from J, with 11 bases in between. This CDR3 has 14 residues. CDR3 DNA: TGCGCCAGCAGCTTATCGCGGGTGGACACTGAAGCTTTCTTT. This sequence encodes CASSLSRVDTEAFF.

The chain combines TRBV9 with TRBJ2-1; 13 bases match TRBD2. V shed 0 bases, J shed 9 bases, and the junction held 3 bases outside the gene matches. Germline V gives CDR1 SGDLS, CDR2 YYNGEE. The CDR3 contains 15 residues. The CDR3 protein is CASSVVGLAGSEQFF. In DNA form, the CDR3 reads TGTGCCAGCAGCGTAGTGGGACTAGCGGGGTCTGAGCAGTTCTTC.

The J gene is TRBJ2-2, the V gene TRBV7-9, with 14 positions matching TRBD2. CDR1 is SEHNR and CDR2 is FQNEAQ in the germline V gene (reference sequence). The CDR3 has 17 amino acids. Trimming at V came to 6 bases and at J to 7 bases, leaving 10 bases not matched to a gene. The CDR3 DNA follows: TGTGCCAGCAGTCGATCGCCGGGACTAGCGGGAGACGGGGAGCTGTTTTTT. Protein product: CASSRSPGLAGDGELFF.

The chain is built from TRBV6-1 and TRBJ2-7; D unclear. This CDR3 contains 11 residues. V was pared by 1 base and J by 6 bases, with 4 bases between. Germline CDR1 is MNHNS and CDR2 is SASEGT. The DNA for the CDR3 is TGTGCCAGCAGTGAAGGAGGCGAGCAGTACTTC. This translates into CASSEGGEQYF.

The genes are TRBV28 and TRBJ1-2; D uncertain. V was clipped by 11 bases and J by 7 bases, with 17 bases between them. The V gene's germline CDR1 is MDHEN and CDR2 SYDVKM. This CDR3 comprises 12 residues. CDR3 sequence (DNA): TGTGCCGCGTCCAGCCCAACTCGTGGCTACACCTTC. Translating gives CAASSPTRGYTF.

The gene calls are TRBV19 and TRBJ1-1, with D unclear. CDR3 length equals 13 residues. Germline V CDR1 and CDR2: LNHDA, SQIVND (reference sequence). Trimming pared 2 bases from V and 4 bases from J, leaving 8 bases between. The CDR3 spells CASSIKQITEAFF. CDR3 nucleotide sequence: TGTGCCAGTAGTATAAAACAGATCACTGAAGCTTTCTTT.

The rearrangement joins TRBV29-1 to TRBJ1-2, with D perhaps TRBD1 (5 bases). Deletions cut 0 bases from V and 7 bases from J, with 12 bases between. The germline V gene encodes CDR1 SQVTM and CDR2 ANQGSEA. This CDR3 contains 13 residues. CDR3 region: CSVEDPQGVGYTF. The CDR3 coding sequence is TGCAGCGTTGAAGATCCCCAGGGAGTTGGCTACACCTTC.

This chain connects TRBV29-1 to TRBJ1-1; the D gene is possibly TRBD1 (6 bases). Germline assignment: CDR1 SQVTM and CDR2 ANQGSEA. The CDR3 length is 16 residues. V dropped 7 bases and J dropped 2 bases, with 23 bases sitting between them. The chain's CDR3 is CSGWGHRMKKNTEAFF. The DNA for the CDR3 is TGCAGCGGGTGGGGGCACAGGATGAAGAAAAACACTGAAGCTTTCTTT.

The chain joins TRBV18 to TRBJ1-1; D is ambiguous. The germline V gene encodes CDR1 KGHSH and CDR2 LQKENI. V lost 0 bases, J lost 1 base, and 6 bases lay in between. This CDR3 has 14 residues. CDR3 in amino acids: CASSPPDTNTEAFF. The CDR3 DNA reads as TGTGCCAGCTCACCACCCGACACGAACACTGAAGCTTTCTTT.

The chain couples TRBV6-5 to TRBJ1-5, with TRBD1 as a possible D gene (6 bases). The germline CDR1 and CDR2 sequences are MNHEY and SVGAGI. The germline V and J ends were trimmed by 9 bases and 3 bases, with 18 bases remaining between them. The CDR3 loop spans 15 amino acids. The CDR3 sequence: CASSRGGDLNQPQHF. DNA of the CDR3: TGTGCCAGTAGTAGGGGGGGGGACCTCAATCAGCCCCAGCATTTT.

CDR3 coding DNA: TGTGCCAGCAGCTTGGGACAGTCCTTTAACACCGGGGAGCTGTTTTTT. Its translation is CASSLGQSFNTGELFF. The chain uses TRBV5-6 and TRBJ2-2, with a possible D match to TRBD1 (5 bases). The V end was cut by 0 bases, the J end by 2 bases, with 11 bases between. Germline loops: CDR1 SGHDT, CDR2 YYEEEE. CDR3 size: 16 residues.

Written as DNA, the CDR3 is TGTGCCAGCAGAGTCAGGGAGGGCACTGAAGCTTTCTTT. This sequence encodes CASRVREGTEAFF. V gene TRBV2 combines with J gene TRBJ1-1, with a weak D call TRBD1 (5 bases). The CDR3 spans 13 residues. Germline CDR1 reads SNHLY; CDR2 reads FYNNEI. Trimming removed 6 bases from V and 4 bases from J, with 12 bases in between.

The V gene is TRBV2, the J gene TRBJ2-3; 7 positions match TRBD1. Looked up from germline, CDR1 is SNHLY and CDR2 is FYNNEI. The CDR3 has 15 amino acids. The ends lost 6 bases at V and 2 bases at J; junction bases unmatched: 8. DNA of the CDR3: TGTGCCAGCAGGACAGGGTACGGGAACACAGATACGCAGTATTTT. Its protein product is CASRTGYGNTDTQYF. Drawing the rest from reference TRBV2 and TRBJ2-3, the complete variable domain is EPEVTQTPSHQVTQMGQEVILRCVPISNHLYFYWYRQILGQKVEFLVSFYNNEISEKSEIFDDQFSVERPDGSNFTLKIRSTKLEDSAMYFCASRTGYGNTDTQYFGPGTRLTVL.

The V call is TRBV13, the J call TRBJ2-2; 11 bases map to TRBD2. Trimming at V came to 4 bases and at J to 4 bases, leaving 11 bases not matched to a gene. Per germline, CDR1 PRHDT and CDR2 FYEKMQ (reference sequence). This CDR3 has 18 residues. The CDR3 DNA reads as TGTGCCAGCAGCTCCCGACTAGCGGGGCCCTCGGGCACCGGGGAGCTGTTTTTT. As protein: CASSSRLAGPSGTGELFF.

This clone was picked up one time. The V call is TRBV18, the J call TRBJ1-1; 7 nucleotides line up with TRBD1. Trimming cost V 6 bases and J 0 bases; bases outside gene matches: 7. CDR1 KGHSH and CDR2 LQKENI come from the germline V gene. The CDR3 totals 15 residues. The CDR3 sequence: CASSQTGEVNTEAFF. For the CDR3, the DNA is TGTGCCAGCTCTCAAACAGGGGAGGTGAACACTGAAGCTTTCTTT.

This chain links TRBV7-2 with TRBJ1-1; D unclear. Trimming took 3 bases from V and 11 from J, leaving 10 bases between them. Per germline, CDR1 SGHTA and CDR2 FQGNSA. CDR3 length: 11 residues. This chain's CDR3 is CASSLTKSAFF. The CDR3, as DNA: TGTGCCAGCAGCTTGACAAAGTCGGCTTTCTTT.

The CDR3 DNA is TGTGCCAGCAGCTTGGCTCTATGGGGAACTGAAGCTTTCTTT. Protein sequence: CASSLALWGTEAFF. The V gene is TRBV5-5, the J gene TRBJ1-1, with unresolved D. The CDR3 length is 14 residues. V was cut by 0 bases and J by 5 bases, with 11 bases left in between. CDR1 and CDR2 (germline): SGHKS, YYEKEE (reference sequence). Combining the CDR3 with reference TRBV5-5 and TRBJ1-1 gives the whole variable domain DAGVTQSPTHLIKTRGQQVTLRCSPISGHKSVSWYQQVLGQGPQFIFQYYEKEERGRGNFPDRFSARQFPNYSSELNVNALLLGDSALYLCASSLALWGTEAFFGQGTRLTVV.

The V call is TRBV7-3, the J call TRBJ2-1, with D perhaps TRBD1 or TRBD2 (5 bases each). Germline CDR1 reads SGHTA; CDR2 reads FQGTGA. The CDR3 is made up of 15 amino acids. The V end lost 2 bases, the J end lost 6 bases, and 14 bases lay between the germline ends. The CDR3 DNA reads as TGTGCCAGCAGCTTAGACCCCGGGACCCCCAATGAGCAGTTCTTC. Translated, it gives CASSLDPGTPNEQFF.

This clone occurred once. The chain recombines TRBV6-5 with TRBJ2-5; D tentatively reads TRBD1 or TRBD2 (6 bases each). This CDR3 has 12 residues. Germline CDR1 is MNHEY and CDR2 is SVGAGI. Trimming cost V 5 bases and J 9 bases, with 13 bases left between them. Here the CDR3 reads CASSRHREAQYF. CDR3 in DNA: TGTGCCAGCAGTAGACACAGGGAGGCCCAGTACTTC.

The rearrangement links TRBV6-5 to TRBJ2-7, with D unclear. Trimming left V 6 bases short and J 1 base short, with 10 bases between. In germline, CDR1 is MNHEY, CDR2 SVGAGI. CDR3 size: 13 residues. This CDR3 reads CASSSFRSYEQYF. The CDR3 nucleotides are TGTGCCAGCAGCTCCTTTCGATCCTACGAGCAGTACTTC.

J is TRBJ2-1 and V is TRBV27, with 13 bases that match TRBD2. V lost 4 bases and J lost 4; bases outside the gene matches: 16. Germline-derived CDR1 and CDR2 are MNHEY and SMNVEV (reference sequence). The CDR3 is made up of 20 amino acids. The CDR3 DNA reads as TGTGCCAGCAGTTCCCGGACAGGGCGAGGACTAGCGGGAGTTTACAATGAGCAGTTCTTC. Protein product: CASSSRTGRGLAGVYNEQFF.

This clone was seen more than once but under ten times. The chain links TRBV5-1 to TRBJ1-1, with D possibly TRBD1 on 5 matching bases. Trimming stripped 1 base from V and 3 bases from J, with 7 bases between. This CDR3 is built from 13 residues. Per germline, CDR1 SGHRS and CDR2 YFSETQ. CDR3 residues: CASSLQGDTEAFF. CDR3 nucleotide sequence: TGCGCCAGCAGCTTGCAGGGCGACACTGAAGCTTTCTTT.

The chain couples TRBV6-5 to TRBJ1-2; no firm D call. CDR1 and CDR2 from the germline V gene are MNHEY and SVGAGI. V lost 0 bases and J 4 bases, leaving 9 bases between the germline ends. This CDR3 is built from 14 residues. The CDR3 loop reads CASSYSAGLYGYTF. DNA for the CDR3: TGTGCCAGCAGTTACTCGGCAGGACTCTATGGCTACACCTTC.

This sequence joins TRBV28 and TRBJ2-7; 15 bases fit TRBD2. CDR3 length: 14 amino acids. The V segment lost 6 bases and the J segment 6 bases; nucleotides outside the gene matches: 3. The germline gives CDR1 MDHEN, CDR2 SYDVKM. This chain's CDR3 is CASSMGLAGGEQYF. In DNA, the CDR3 is TGTGCCAGCAGCATGGGACTAGCGGGAGGCGAGCAGTACTTC.

The V call is TRBV19, the J call TRBJ1-1, with D perhaps matching TRBD1 (5 bases). Trimming cost V 1 base and J 1 base, with 13 bases left between them. The CDR3 consists of 16 residues. Germline V gene lookup returns CDR1 LNHDA and CDR2 SQIVND (reference sequence). The CDR3 loop reads CASSIASGHKNTEAFF. Here the CDR3 DNA reads TGTGCCAGTAGTATAGCGTCGGGGCACAAGAACACTGAAGCTTTCTTT.

This chain joins TRBV11-3 and TRBJ2-1; 7 nucleotides align to TRBD2. CDR1 SGHNT and CDR2 YENEEA come from the germline V gene. This CDR3 region has 16 residues. Trimming took 5 bases from V and 6 from J; bases not matched to a gene: 13. The CDR3 sequence is CASSPRAGVFANEQFF. CDR3 coding DNA: TGTGCCAGCAGCCCGCGGGCGGGAGTTTTTGCCAATGAGCAGTTCTTC.

This rearrangement joins TRBV5-1 to TRBJ2-1, with 12 bases matching TRBD2. The ends lost 2 bases at V and 5 bases at J; junction bases unmatched: 5. The CDR3 runs to 16 residues. Germline V gene sequence: CDR1 SGHRS, CDR2 YFSETQ. The DNA for the CDR3 is TGCGCCAGCAGCTTCCTAGCGGGAGGGCCAAACAATGAGCAGTTCTTC. It translates to CASSFLAGGPNNEQFF.